This TCR beta chain is from a study of cytomegalovirus exposure and HLA in healthy donors. Both 60 Vbeta primers and 13 Jbeta primers went into the PCR. Assay used: immunoSEQ multiplex PCR; TCRdb lists only in-frame clones, some missing. The sample holds about 170,000 clones, over 75% seen once. Germline-derived CDR1 and CDR2 are MNHEY and SVGAGI. This CDR3 spans 14 amino acids. Germline trimming cut 6 bases from V and 4 bases from J; bases unmatched to any gene: 7. The source material was PBMCs. This chain joins TRBV6-5 and TRBJ2-3, with TRBD1 matching over 7 bases. The sequence was collected from a male donor in good health and CMV-seronegative. The DNA of the CDR3 is TGTGCCAGCAGCCGCGACAGGGCCCCAGATACGCAGTATTTT. It is translated as CASSRDRAPDTQYF.